The 15 T cell receptor beta chains presented below share a single source sample, sequenced in a study of T cells in women clearing cervical HPV infection. TCRdb's copy holds only in-frame clones and misses some; the assay was immunoSEQ multiplex PCR. This table holds around 29,000 clones. Sequencing used blood buffy coat. The receptor set was obtained from a woman aged 18-70 years with a cervical HPV16 infection that either progressed to CIN3+ or cleared (not recorded which).

Details on this clone: Read data end 3 residues before the CDR3 end; the end is taken from the germline J gene. The rearrangement uses TRBV2 and TRBJ1-4, with D tentatively TRBD1 (6 bases). The V and J ends lost 5 bases and 0 bases respectively, with 19 bases between them. Germline values: CDR1 SNHLY, CDR2 FYNNEI. The CDR3 is 18 amino acids. The sequenced CDR3 bases are TGTGCCAGCAGTAGAACGGGACAAGGAATCGCAACTAATGAAAAA. Its protein is CASSRTGQGIATNEK. The whole CDR3 is CASSRTGQGIATNEKLFF. Together with reference TRBV2 and TRBJ1-4, the CDR3 gives the full variable domain: EPEVTQTPSHQVTQMGQEVILRCVPISNHLYFYWYRQILGQKVEFLVSFYNNEISEKSEIFDDQFSVERPDGSNFTLKIRSTKLEDSAMYFCASSRTGQGIATNEKLFFGSGTQLSVL.

Comment on this clone: The CDR3 is cut off 3 residues early in the read; its end comes from the germline J gene. V usage is TRBV7-6 and J usage is TRBJ2-2; TRBD1 agrees at 9 bases. V lost 5 bases to trimming and J lost 9 bases; unmatched junction nucleotides: 10. Germline V gene data show CDR1 as SGHVS and CDR2 as FNYEAQ. The CDR3 loop spans 15 amino acids. CDR3 bases read: TGTGCCAGCAGCGTAGGGACAGGGACGATCTGGGAG. This gives the protein CASSVGTGTIWE. The entire CDR3 protein reads CASSVGTGTIWELFF.

A note on this clone: The CDR3 end lies 3 residues beyond the end of the read and is filled in from the germline J gene. The chain links TRBV20-1 to TRBJ2-2; D possibly matches TRBD1 or TRBD2 (6 bases each). V lost 5 bases and J 1 base, leaving 32 bases between the germline ends. The CDR3 length is 21 residues. Germline assignment: CDR1 DFQATT and CDR2 SNEGSKA (reference sequence). CDR3 residues: CSAPESGPPRGRSQNTGELFF. Partial CDR3 DNA: TGCAGTGCTCCTGAATCAGGGCCGCCAAGGGGGAGGAGCCAGAACACCGGGGAG.

On this clone: With the read ending 3 residues before the CDR3 end, the germline J gene is used to fill in that end. This sequence joins TRBV19 and TRBJ1-2, with unresolved D. V dropped 6 bases and J dropped 1 base, with 9 bases sitting between them. This CDR3 spans 13 amino acids. The germline gives CDR1 LNHDA, CDR2 SQIVND (reference sequence). The covered CDR3 bases are TGTGCCAGTAGGCGGGATGATAACTATGGC. Protein sequence: CASRRDDNYG. The entire CDR3 protein reads CASRRDDNYGYTF.

Comments on this clone: The CDR3 goes on 3 residues after the read ends, and that part is filled in from the germline J gene. The V gene is TRBV10-3, the J gene TRBJ1-5; 7 positions match TRBD1. The CDR3 sequence is 15 residues long. CDR1 and CDR2 from the germline V gene are ENHRY and SYGVKD. J gave up 6 bases and V 2 bases, and 7 bases lay outside the gene matches. The CDR3 DNA, read in part, is TGTGCCATCAGTGAGGGGCAGGGGGAGGCTCAGCCC. Translated: CAISEGQGEAQP. The whole CDR3 sequence is CAISEGQGEAQPQHF.

About this clone itself: The missing CDR3 end, 3 residues past where the read stops, is filled in from the germline J gene. The chain has TRBV20-1 and TRBJ1-6; possible D gene TRBD1, 5 bases. Per germline, CDR1 DFQATT and CDR2 SNEGSKA (reference sequence). The CDR3 runs 13 residues. V was pared by 6 bases and J by 7 bases, with 13 bases between. CDR3 region: CSAERRGNSPLHF. CDR3 bases read: TGCAGTGCCGAAAGGCGGGGGAATTCACCC.

Concerning this clone: The CDR3 is cut off 3 residues early in the read; its end comes from the germline J gene. The chain joins TRBV11-2 to TRBJ2-7; D is ambiguous. This CDR3 has 14 amino acids. Germline loops: CDR1 SGHAT, CDR2 FQNNGV. V lost 1 base and J 3 bases, leaving 10 bases between the germline ends. The CDR3 loop reads CASSLVFRVYEQYF. The CDR3 DNA, read in part, is TGTGCCAGCAGCTTAGTTTTCCGGGTCTACGAG.

CDR3 in amino acids: CAISAGGLNTEAFF. Partial CDR3 DNA: TGTGCCATCAGTGCAGGGGGACTGAACACTGAA. The chain has TRBV10-3 and TRBJ1-1; 7 positions agree with TRBD1. The sequence runs out 3 residues before the end of the CDR3; the remainder is reconstructed from the germline J gene. Germline trimming cut 4 bases from V and 0 bases from J; bases unmatched to any gene: 2. Germline values: CDR1 ENHRY, CDR2 SYGVKD. There are 14 residues in the CDR3.

Details on this clone: Read data end 3 residues before the CDR3 end; the end is taken from the germline J gene. This chain connects TRBV14 to TRBJ2-5; the D is unclear. Germline CDR1 and CDR2: SGHDN and FVKESK. The V end was cut by 2 bases, the J end by 4 bases, with 11 bases between. This CDR3 has 14 amino acids. The CDR3 loop reads CASSQRSALETQYF. Incomplete CDR3 DNA: TGTGCCAGCAGCCAAAGAAGCGCCCTAGAGACC.

In regard to this clone: From the germline J gene comes the end of the CDR3, since the read stops 3 residues before it. This rearrangement joins TRBV18 to TRBJ2-3, with no clear D. There are 14 residues in the CDR3. Looked up from germline, CDR1 is KGHSH and CDR2 is LQKENI. V lost 0 bases to trimming and J lost 0 bases, with 4 bases between them. The CDR3 bases that were read are TGTGCCAGCTCACCACCGGCAAGCACAGATACG. This codes for CASSPPASTDT. The complete CDR3 reads CASSPPASTDTQYF. Combining the CDR3 with reference TRBV18 and TRBJ2-3 gives the whole variable domain NAGVMQNPRHLVRRRGQEARLRCSPMKGHSHVYWYRQLPEEGLKFMVYLQKENIIDESGMPKERFSAEFPKEGPSILRIQQVVRGDSAAYFCASSPPASTDTQYFGPGTRLTVL.

With respect to this clone: The observed sequence ends 3 residues before the CDR3 terminus, with the missing tail filled in from the germline J gene. The rearrangement links TRBV5-1 to TRBJ2-2, with TRBD1 matching 7 bases. V shed 0 bases, J shed 3 bases, and the junction held 2 bases outside the gene matches. Germline CDR1 SGHRS, CDR2 YFSETQ. This CDR3 has 15 residues. The covered CDR3 bases are TGCGCCAGCAGCTTGGCAGGGGGAGACACCGGGGAG. It specifies CASSLAGGDTGE. The complete CDR3 reads CASSLAGGDTGELFF.

Concerning this clone itself: Read sequence stops 3 residues before the CDR3 end, and the germline J gene provides the missing end. This sequence joins TRBV5-6 and TRBJ2-7; D is undetermined. CDR1 SGHDT and CDR2 YYEEEE come from the germline V gene. V lost 1 base to trimming and J lost 3 bases, with 11 bases between them. This CDR3 spans 14 amino acids. This CDR3 reads CASSLIGTIYEQYF. Partial CDR3 DNA: TGTGCCAGCAGCTTGATAGGAACTATCTACGAG.

As regards this clone: The observed sequence ends 3 residues before the CDR3 terminus, with the missing tail filled in from the germline J gene. The chain uses TRBV6-1 and TRBJ1-5; no definite D call. Germline values: CDR1 MNHNS, CDR2 SASEGT. V was clipped by 2 bases and J by 5 bases, with 7 bases between them. The CDR3 has 13 residues. CDR3 sequence reads: CASSEYQYQPQHF. The part of the CDR3 DNA that was read is TGTGCCAGCAGTGAATATCAGTATCAGCCC.

Details on this clone: The read gets to within 3 residues of the CDR3 end, and the germline J gene fills in the rest. The chain is built from TRBV12-3 or TRBV12-4 and TRBJ2-5; the D gene is possibly TRBD1 (5 bases). The CDR3 is 15 amino acids. Trimming left V 3 bases short and J 5 bases short, with 16 bases between. The sequenced CDR3 bases are TGTGCCAGCAGTTTTTGGGAAGGGGCTCGGGAGACC. This encodes CASSFWEGARET. The whole CDR3 sequence is CASSFWEGARETQYF.

Concerning this clone itself: Coverage ceases 3 residues before the CDR3 finishes, and the germline J gene fills in the end. V gene TRBV7-2 combines with J gene TRBJ1-3; 7 bases agree with TRBD1. The CDR3 runs to 15 residues. Trimming removed 6 bases from V and 0 bases from J; junction bases left unmatched: 5. Germline V gives CDR1 SGHTA, CDR2 FQGNSA. CDR3 sequence: CASSSRGLSGNTIYF. The CDR3 DNA, read in part, is TGTGCCAGCAGTTCTAGGGGGCTCTCTGGAAACACC.